These 32 T cell receptor beta chains were all obtained from the same sample, sequenced in a study of control samples from healthy donors and cancer patients. Generated by immunoSEQ multiplex PCR, the TCRdb table keeps only in-frame clones and is missing some. The sample contains fewer than 95,000 clones, approximately 86% of which appear only once. The sequencing sample was made of blood. Receptors originate from a woman aged 45-65 years in good health.

The CDR3 sequence: CASSLGGGADTQYF. The CDR3 coding sequence is TGCGCCAGCAGCTTAGGCGGGGGGGCCGATACGCAGTATTTT. The rearrangement links TRBV5-1 to TRBJ2-3, with 9 bases that match TRBD2. Trimming cost V 2 bases and J 6 bases; bases outside gene matches: 4. Germline V gives CDR1 SGHRS, CDR2 YFSETQ. This CDR3 comprises 14 residues. The whole variable domain, filled in from reference TRBV5-1 and TRBJ2-3, reads KAGVTQTPRYLIKTRGQQVTLSCSPISGHRSVSWYQQTPGQGLQFLFEYFSETQRNKGNFPGRFSGRQFSNSRSEMNVSTLELGDSALYLCASSLGGGADTQYFGPGTRLTVL.

The chain links TRBV20-1 to TRBJ2-1, with 7 bases matching TRBD2. V dropped 4 bases and J dropped 15; count of bases not matched to a gene: 9. The CDR3 spans 11 residues. The germline gives CDR1 DFQATT, CDR2 SNEGSKA (reference sequence). The CDR3 reads CSAKIGRMGFF. The CDR3 coding sequence is TGCAGTGCTAAGATCGGGAGGATGGGGTTCTTC.

The genes are TRBV7-2 and TRBJ1-5; no definite D call. The CDR3 contains 13 residues. CDR1 and CDR2 (germline): SGHTA, FQGNSA. V shed 1 base and J shed 3 bases, with 4 bases lying between them. The CDR3 coding sequence is TGTGCCAGCAGCTTAGGACTCAATCAGCCCCAGCATTTT. It translates to CASSLGLNQPQHF.

This chain uses TRBV4-2 with TRBJ2-3; 9 bases map to TRBD2. The CDR3 consists of 16 residues. In germline, CDR1 is LGHNA, CDR2 YNFKEQ. The J segment lost 4 bases and the V segment lost 1 base, leaving 6 bases of the junction unmatched. The CDR3 region is CASSQGTSVAADTQYF. The CDR3 bases are TGTGCCAGCAGCCAAGGGACTAGCGTGGCCGCAGATACGCAGTATTTT.

The V gene is TRBV10-3, the J gene TRBJ1-1, with 7 bases matching TRBD1. There are 14 residues in the CDR3. Losses at the gene ends were 7 bases for V and 1 base for J; bases not matched to a gene: 6. The germline gives CDR1 ENHRY, CDR2 SYGVKD. CDR3 DNA sequence: TGTGCCATCAATTCGGACAGGAGGAACACTGAAGCTTTCTTT. It yields the protein CAINSDRRNTEAFF.

The V call is TRBV6-2 or TRBV6-3, the J call TRBJ2-5; 8 nucleotides agree with TRBD2. Germline V gene lookup returns CDR1 MNHEY and CDR2 SVGEGT. Trimming cost V 2 bases and J 4 bases; bases outside gene matches: 6. The CDR3 runs 15 residues. The CDR3 protein is CASSYTGGPLETQYF. The CDR3 DNA reads as TGTGCCAGCAGTTACACGGGGGGGCCATTAGAGACCCAGTACTTC.

This chain links TRBV7-9 with TRBJ2-3, with a possible D match to TRBD1 (6 bases). The V end was cut by 4 bases, the J end by 0 bases, with 17 bases between. CDR3 length: 17 amino acids. Per the germline V gene, CDR1 is SEHNR and CDR2 is FQNEAQ (reference sequence). The CDR3 region has the DNA TGTGCCAGCAGCTCCACCGGGACATCTACTAGCACAGATACGCAGTATTTT. Its protein product is CASSSTGTSTSTDTQYF.

In DNA form, the CDR3 reads TGTGCCAGCAGCCAGAAGTCTAGCGGGTACGAGCAGTACTTC. Amino acids: CASSQKSSGYEQYF. V gene TRBV7-2 combines with J gene TRBJ2-7; TRBD2 agrees at 8 bases. Germline loops: CDR1 SGHTA, CDR2 FQGNSA. The CDR3 is 14 residues long. Losses at the gene ends were 5 bases for V and 4 bases for J; bases not matched to a gene: 7. The full variable domain, in which reference TRBV7-2 and TRBJ2-7 provide the parts outside the CDR3, is GAGVSQSPSNKVTEKGKDVELRCDPISGHTALYWYRQSLGQGLEFLIYFQGNSAPDKSGLPSDRFSAERTGGSVSTLTIQRTQQEDSAVYLCASSQKSSGYEQYFGPGTRLTVT.

The V gene is TRBV6-2 or TRBV6-3, the J gene TRBJ1-6; a possible D gene is TRBD1 (6 bases). The ends were cut back, 6 bases at V and 7 bases at J, with 16 bases in the middle. Germline assignment: CDR1 MNHEY and CDR2 SVGEGT. This CDR3 comprises 15 residues. Here the CDR3 DNA reads TGTGCCAGCAGCATTCGAGGACAGACAAATTCACCCCTCCACTTT. Translation: CASSIRGQTNSPLHF.

This clone was seen a single time. The chain couples TRBV28 to TRBJ1-1; no clear D gene. The germline V gene has CDR1 MDHEN and CDR2 SYDVKM. Trimming pared 8 bases from V and 1 base from J, leaving 11 bases between. The CDR3 length is 13 residues. The CDR3 region has the DNA TGTGCCAGCTGCCGAGCCTCGAACACTGAAGCTTTCTTT. This gives the protein CASCRASNTEAFF.

CDR3 residues: CASSSTRGGDTQYF. DNA for the CDR3: TGTGCCAGCTCCTCGACCAGGGGTGGAGATACGCAGTATTTT. The rearrangement uses TRBV18 and TRBJ2-3; D possibly corresponds to TRBD1 (6 bases). The V and J ends lost 6 bases and 5 bases respectively, with 15 bases between them. Germline-derived CDR1 and CDR2 are KGHSH and LQKENI. This CDR3 has 14 residues. Looking up the rest from reference TRBV18 and TRBJ2-3 gives the full variable domain: NAGVMQNPRHLVRRRGQEARLRCSPMKGHSHVYWYRQLPEEGLKFMVYLQKENIIDESGMPKERFSAEFPKEGPSILRIQQVVRGDSAAYFCASSSTRGGDTQYFGPGTRLTVL.

The chain links TRBV7-2 to TRBJ2-5; D possibly corresponds to TRBD1 (6 bases). Trimming cost V 0 bases and J 0 bases, with 8 bases left between them. Germline lookup yields CDR1 SGHTA and CDR2 FQGNSA. The CDR3 is 15 amino acids. The CDR3, as DNA: TGTGCCAGCAGCTTAGCAACAGGGTACCAAGAGACCCAGTACTTC. Its translation: CASSLATGYQETQYF.

A remark on this clone: At the DNA level, this CDR3 is encoded by other sequences in the same sample as well. The chain uses TRBV7-9 and TRBJ2-7; the D is unclear. The germline gives CDR1 SEHNR, CDR2 FQNEAQ (reference sequence). The CDR3 consists of 12 residues. Trimming cost V 3 bases and J 6 bases, with 9 bases left between them. For the CDR3, the DNA is TGTGCCAGCAGCTTCCTTGGCGCCGAGCAGTACTTC. Protein: CASSFLGAEQYF.

The chain links TRBV4-2 to TRBJ2-3; 9 nucleotides agree with TRBD2. V lost 4 bases, J lost 5 bases, and 7 bases stayed unmatched. The germline V gene has CDR1 LGHNA and CDR2 YNFKEQ. The CDR3 consists of 15 residues. In DNA form, the CDR3 reads TGTGCCAGCAGCCCCCGGGCGCGGGGGGGAGATACGCAGTATTTT. Amino acids: CASSPRARGGDTQYF.

This chain links TRBV7-2 with TRBJ2-5; D is perhaps TRBD2 (6 bases). This CDR3 comprises 14 residues. V lost 3 bases and J 5 bases, leaving 13 bases between the germline ends. Germline-derived CDR1 and CDR2 are SGHTA and FQGNSA. Here the CDR3 reads CASSFGLASETQYF. The CDR3 nucleotides are TGTGCCAGCAGCTTCGGGCTAGCGTCGGAGACCCAGTACTTC.

This sequence joins TRBV5-1 and TRBJ1-2; 8 nucleotides line up with TRBD1. After removal of 1 base from V and 3 bases from J, the junction contained 5 bases not matched to a gene. Germline loops: CDR1 SGHRS, CDR2 YFSETQ. The CDR3 spans 15 residues. The CDR3 region has the DNA TGCGCCAGCAGCTTGAATACAGGGGGAGACTATGGCTACACCTTC. Protein: CASSLNTGGDYGYTF.

This rearrangement joins TRBV2 to TRBJ2-5, with TRBD1 matching 11 bases. The CDR3 spans 17 residues. CDR1 is SNHLY and CDR2 is FYNNEI in the germline V gene. J gave up 5 bases and V 9 bases, and 17 bases lay outside the gene matches. The CDR3 reads CASLAPRDRGSRETQYF. Here the CDR3 DNA reads TGTGCCAGTCTGGCCCCCCGGGACAGGGGGTCCCGGGAGACCCAGTACTTC.

On this clone: A junction boundary mismatches the germline segment, possibly from a read error. The chain joins TRBV3-1 (or the pseudogene TRBV3-2) to TRBJ2-7; D not certain. The CDR3 runs 15 residues. CDR1 is LGHDT and CDR2 is YNNKEL in the germline V gene (reference sequence). The CDR3, as DNA: TGTGCCAGCAGCCCTCAGAACCTGGTCTCCGACGAGCAGTACTTC. It encodes CASSPQNLVSDEQYF.

V gene TRBV7-2 combines with J gene TRBJ1-1; 7 nucleotides agree with TRBD1. The germline V gene has CDR1 SGHTA and CDR2 FQGNSA. V shed 2 bases, J shed 7 bases, and the junction held 7 bases outside the gene matches. The CDR3 has 14 residues. The CDR3 region is CASSLPTGFGEAFF. The CDR3 DNA sequence: TGTGCCAGCAGCTTACCGACAGGGTTCGGTGAAGCTTTCTTT.

CDR3 protein: CASSRKGHYEVGSGNTIYF. The CDR3, as DNA: TGTGCCAGCTCACGGAAGGGACACTACGAAGTCGGCTCTGGAAACACCATATATTTT. The J gene is TRBJ1-3, the V gene TRBV18, with D perhaps TRBD1 (6 bases). Germline V CDR1 and CDR2: KGHSH, LQKENI. The ends were cut back, 4 bases at V and 0 bases at J, with 22 bases in the middle. The CDR3 covers 19 residues.

The rearrangement uses TRBV4-2 and TRBJ1-6, with TRBD1 identical over 7 bases. V lost 1 base, J lost 6 bases, and 6 bases stayed unmatched. Germline V gene sequence: CDR1 LGHNA, CDR2 YNFKEQ. The CDR3 sequence is 16 residues long. DNA for the CDR3: TGTGCCAGCAGCCAAGGGACAGGTCGGGTTAATTCACCCCTCCACTTT. Protein product: CASSQGTGRVNSPLHF.

This clone has more than one count but fewer than ten. The V and J genes are TRBV4-2 and TRBJ1-2; 10 bases agree with TRBD1. Germline assignment: CDR1 LGHNA and CDR2 YNFKEQ. Germline trimming cut 4 bases from V and 3 bases from J; bases unmatched to any gene: 5. The CDR3 sequence is 15 residues long. The CDR3 nucleotides read TGTGCCAGCAGCCCTAGGACAGGGGGGGACTATGGCTACACCTTC. Translated: CASSPRTGGDYGYTF.

Notes on this clone: The same CDR3 also results from other DNA sequences found in this sample. The rearrangement joins TRBV29-1 to TRBJ1-1, with unresolved D. The CDR3 covers 11 residues. The germline CDR1 and CDR2 sequences are SQVTM and ANQGSEA. Trimming removed 5 bases at V and 0 bases at J, with 4 bases between. CDR3 coding DNA: TGCAGCGTTCGGGTGAACACTGAAGCTTTCTTT. This encodes CSVRVNTEAFF.

This clone appeared a single time. The chain couples TRBV11-2 to TRBJ2-1; D not certain. The CDR3 sequence is 12 residues long. Germline CDR1 SGHAT, CDR2 FQNNGV. V was pared by 4 bases and J by 12 bases, with 13 bases between. DNA of the CDR3: TGTGCCAGCAGCTCACTTAAGTCGCGGCAGTTCTTC. This codes for CASSSLKSRQFF.

The chain employs TRBV13 and TRBJ1-6; D uncertain. Germline V gene sequence: CDR1 PRHDT, CDR2 FYEKMQ (reference sequence). The V and J ends lost 4 bases and 7 bases respectively, with 11 bases between them. The CDR3 length is 14 residues. The CDR3 DNA is TGTGCCAGCAGCTCGACATCTACGAATTCACCCCTCCACTTT. It yields the protein CASSSTSTNSPLHF.

V and J are TRBV19 and TRBJ1-6; no reliable D call. V shed 3 bases and J shed 0 bases, with 9 bases lying between them. This CDR3 region has 16 residues. Looked up from germline, CDR1 is LNHDA and CDR2 is SQIVND (reference sequence). The CDR3 DNA reads as TGTGCCAGTAGTATCGGAGCGAGCTCCTATAATTCACCCCTCCACTTT. This translates into CASSIGASSYNSPLHF.

V and J are TRBV11-1 and TRBJ2-3; 7 bases map to TRBD1. The trim removed 1 base at V and 10 bases at J, leaving 5 bases unmatched. In germline, CDR1 is SGHAT, CDR2 FQDESV (reference sequence). The CDR3 consists of 13 residues. This chain's CDR3 is CASSLDPGTAQYF. As DNA, the CDR3 is TGTGCCAGCAGCTTAGATCCCGGGACAGCGCAGTATTTT.

This clone came up once. V usage is TRBV21-1 and J usage is TRBJ1-1; the table's D call TRBD1 went unverified against the DNA. TRBV21-1 counts as a pseudogene. This CDR3 comprises 16 residues. As DNA, the CDR3 is TGTGCCAGCAGCCCTATCGGGGACAGGATGAACACTGAAGCTTTCTTT. Translated: CASSPIGDRMNTEAFF.

The chain employs TRBV28 and TRBJ2-7; D may match TRBD1 or TRBD2 (5 bases each). The V and J ends lost 8 bases and 4 bases respectively, with 15 bases between them. The CDR3 sequence is 13 residues long. Germline V gives CDR1 MDHEN, CDR2 SYDVKM. As DNA, the CDR3 is TGTGCCAGCCTCCGGGGCCGACAATACGAGCAGTACTTC. Amino acid sequence: CASLRGRQYEQYF.

J is TRBJ2-5 and V is TRBV28, with 8 positions matching TRBD2. From germline, CDR1 is MDHEN and CDR2 SYDVKM. With 7 bases clipped from V and 5 bases from J, the junction kept 9 bases outside the gene matches. There are 14 residues in the CDR3. CDR3 bases: TGTGCCAGCACCGCGGGAGGCGCCTGGGAGACCCAGTACTTC. Its protein product is CASTAGGAWETQYF.

The gene calls are TRBV5-6 and TRBJ1-4, with 9 bases matching TRBD1. V shed 4 bases, J shed 8 bases, and the junction held 9 bases outside the gene matches. CDR3 length equals 15 residues. The V gene's germline CDR1 is SGHDT and CDR2 YYEEEE. The CDR3 DNA is TGTGCCAGCAGCCAACCGGGACAGGGTGGGGAAAAACTGTTTTTT. This encodes CASSQPGQGGEKLFF.

The chain recombines TRBV11-2 with TRBJ2-2, with 12 bases identical to TRBD2. The length of the CDR3 is 15 residues. Germline values: CDR1 SGHAT, CDR2 FQNNGV. V lost 5 bases to trimming and J lost 5 bases; unmatched junction nucleotides: 3. CDR3 in amino acids: CASSPSGGGTGELFF. Here the CDR3 DNA reads TGTGCCAGCAGCCCTAGCGGGGGGGGTACCGGGGAGCTGTTTTTT. The variable domain in full, with the rest retrieved from reference TRBV11-2 and TRBJ2-2, is EAGVAQSPRYKIIEKRQSVAFWCNPISGHATLYWYQQILGQGPKLLIQFQNNGVVDDSQLPKDRFSAERLKGVDSTLKIQPAKLEDSAVYLCASSPSGGGTGELFFGEGSRLTVL.